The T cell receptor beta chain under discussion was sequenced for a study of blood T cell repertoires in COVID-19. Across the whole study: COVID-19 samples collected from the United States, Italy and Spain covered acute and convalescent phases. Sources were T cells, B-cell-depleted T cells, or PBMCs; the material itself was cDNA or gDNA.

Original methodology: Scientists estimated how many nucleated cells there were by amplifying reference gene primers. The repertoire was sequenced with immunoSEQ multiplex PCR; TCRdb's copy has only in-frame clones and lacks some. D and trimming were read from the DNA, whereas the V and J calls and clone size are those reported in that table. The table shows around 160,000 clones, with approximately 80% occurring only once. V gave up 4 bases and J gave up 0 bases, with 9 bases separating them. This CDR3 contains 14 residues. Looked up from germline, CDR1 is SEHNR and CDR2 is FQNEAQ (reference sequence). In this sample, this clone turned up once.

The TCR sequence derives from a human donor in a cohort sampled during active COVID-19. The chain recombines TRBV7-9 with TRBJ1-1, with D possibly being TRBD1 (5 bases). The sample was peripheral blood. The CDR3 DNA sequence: TGTGCCAGCAGCTCTCAGGGAATGAACACTGAAGCTTTCTTT. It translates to CASSSQGMNTEAFF.